These 4 T cell receptor beta chains were sequenced from one sample in a study of post-analysis software for immune sequencing data. TCR beta cDNA libraries had unique molecular identifiers. TCRdb recomputed calls from the PCR reads with MiXCR, one row per CDR3 protein. The sample contains approximately 630,000 distinct CDR3 sequences, 55% to 70% of which appear only once. The antigens for these receptors are not known. Study outcomes and limitations: Among roughly 5 TRBV segments more frequent in patients than controls were TRBV5-6, TRBV5-1 and TRBV20-1.

The sample consisted of blood. The receptors here all came from a girl aged 2 to 10 with multiple sclerosis.

V and J are TRBV2 and TRBJ2-1, with 9 bases matching TRBD2. Germline V gene lookup returns CDR1 SNHLY and CDR2 FYNNEI. The CDR3 extends over 14 amino acids. Trimming took 8 bases from V and 6 from J; bases not matched to a gene: 8. The CDR3 coding sequence is TGTGCCAGCGGCTTCGGACTAGCGACCAATGAGCAGTTCTTC. Its protein is CASGFGLATNEQFF.

This chain uses TRBV4-3 with TRBJ2-1; 10 bases fit TRBD1. The CDR3 sequence is 20 residues long. V gave up 0 bases and J gave up 7 bases; unmatched junction bases: 18. Germline V lookup: CDR1 LGHNA, CDR2 YSLEER. CDR3 residues: CASSQDWTGGWELPENEQFF. As DNA, the CDR3 is TGCGCCAGCAGCCAAGATTGGACAGGGGGATGGGAGCTACCCGAGAATGAGCAGTTCTTC.

This clonotype has only one observation. The chain uses TRBV15 and TRBJ2-3; no reliable D call. CDR1 and CDR2 from the germline V gene are LNHNV and YYDKDF (reference sequence). The germline V and J ends were trimmed by 0 bases and 6 bases, with 10 bases remaining between them. The CDR3 is made up of 14 amino acids. This CDR3 reads CATSRDPVGDTQYF. The CDR3 DNA sequence: TGTGCCACCAGCAGAGACCCAGTTGGGGATACGCAGTATTTT.

The chain combines TRBV5-1 with TRBJ2-1, with TRBD1 as a possible D gene (5 bases). Germline CDR1 reads SGHRS; CDR2 reads YFSETQ. The CDR3 covers 15 residues. The V end lost 0 bases, the J end lost 7 bases, and 14 bases lay between the germline ends. The CDR3: CASSLEVRVGNEQFF. CDR3 bases: TGCGCCAGCAGCTTGGAGGTCAGGGTGGGGAATGAGCAGTTCTTC.